This T cell receptor beta chain was sequenced for a study of CD8 T cells in ankylosing spondylitis. Study observations and caveats: Blood of patients with ankylosing spondylitis appeared to be characterized by a TCR beta motif of several highly homologous variants. Earlier studies detected some motif variants in reactive arthritis synovial fluid and blood. Clones tied to disease were said to be significantly enriched in matched ankylosing spondylitis synovial fluid. Disease-linked clones proved CD8+ and comparatively uncommon in peripheral blood.

V dropped 5 bases and J dropped 3; count of bases not matched to a gene: 9. CDR1 and CDR2 (germline): MNHEY, SVGEGT. The CDR3 totals 15 residues. A few counts support this clonotype. Its cognate antigen is unknown. A quantitative 5'-RACE method, one with molecular barcodes, was used to make TCR beta libraries. Each CDR3 protein gets one entry after TCRdb re-called the 5' RACE reads with MiXCR. The data hold about 800,000 distinct CDR3 sequences, with about 10% observed a single time. V and J are TRBV6-2 or TRBV6-3 and TRBJ2-5, with 7 bases fitting TRBD1. Sequenced input: blood, either unsorted or a sorted T cell fraction (not recorded which). The source is a male donor with ankylosing spondylitis. The CDR3 protein is CASSKAGTVKETQYF. CDR3 sequence (DNA): TGTGCCAGCAGTAAAGCCGGGACAGTGAAAGAGACCCAGTACTTC.